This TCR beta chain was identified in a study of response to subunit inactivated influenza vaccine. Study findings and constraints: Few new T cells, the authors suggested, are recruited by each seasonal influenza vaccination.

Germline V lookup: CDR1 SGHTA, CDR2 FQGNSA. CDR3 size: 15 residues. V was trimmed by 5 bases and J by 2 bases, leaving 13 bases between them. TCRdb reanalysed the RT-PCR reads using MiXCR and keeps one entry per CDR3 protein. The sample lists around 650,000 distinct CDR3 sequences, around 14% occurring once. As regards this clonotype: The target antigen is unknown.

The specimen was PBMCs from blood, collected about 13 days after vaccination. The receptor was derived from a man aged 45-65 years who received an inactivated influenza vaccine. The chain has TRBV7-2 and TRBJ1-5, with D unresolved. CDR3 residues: CASSAHPQGNQPQHF. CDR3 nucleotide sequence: TGTGCCAGCAGCGCCCACCCTCAGGGCAATCAGCCCCAGCATTTT.